These T cell receptor beta chains were read from a single sample in a study of T and B cells in COVID-19 patients. Each CDR3 protein is one row after TCRdb ran MiXCR on the multiplex PCR reads. The repertoire holds some 10,000 distinct CDR3 sequences, with about 31% as singletons. The sample comprised blood. The receptors derive from a human donor who had recovered from COVID-19. Both conserved end residues are part of each CDR3. A D gene is named only where the DNA matches it firmly. Clone size is not always given. Where it is, it says once, few, many or a class for expanded clones.

j_call cdr3_length clone_size d_call v_call cdr3_aa cdr3_nt
TRBJ1-2 14 few . TRBV6-5 CASRETASNYGYTF TGTGCCAGCAGAGAGACAGCCTCTAACTATGGCTACACCTTC
TRBJ2-7 15 . TRBD2 TRBV20-1 CSGTRAREVSYEQYF TGCAGTGGGACGCGGGCGCGGGAGGTTTCCTACGAGCAGTACTTC
TRBJ1-2 16 . . TRBV6-5 CASSYSTLGANYGYTF TGTGCCAGCAGTTACTCGACGCTGGGCGCTAACTATGGCTACACCTTC
TRBJ1-2 14 medium-sized . TRBV15 CATTWGRENYGYTF TGTGCCACCACTTGGGGGCGCGAGAACTATGGCTACACCTTC
TRBJ2-1 14 . TRBD1 TRBV7-9 CASSSGTGTNEQFF TGTGCCAGCAGCTCCGGGACAGGGACCAATGAGCAGTTCTTC
TRBJ2-3 17 few . TRBV24-1 CATSDSFGGLSTDTQYF TGTGCCACCAGTGATTCCTTCGGAGGGTTAAGCACAGATACGCAGTATTTT
TRBJ2-5 16 many . TRBV6-5 CASSRTGGQSQETQYF TGTGCCAGCAGTCGGACCGGGGGGCAGTCCCAAGAGACCCAGTACTTC
TRBJ1-4 12 once . TRBV7-6 CASRLGGEKLFF TGTGCCAGCCGCCTAGGCGGGGAAAAACTGTTTTTT
TRBJ1-1 13 . . TRBV4-3 CASSQRLGTEAFF TGCGCCAGCAGCCAAAGGCTAGGGACTGAAGCTTTCTTT
TRBJ1-5 19 . TRBD1 TRBV19 CASSMWVTRGTGDDQPQHF TGTGCCAGTAGTATGTGGGTTACACGCGGGACAGGGGACGATCAGCCCCAGCATTTT
TRBJ2-7 14 few TRBD2 TRBV10-3 CALGLAGPRGEQYF TGTGCCCTGGGACTAGCGGGGCCCCGCGGGGAGCAGTACTTC
TRBJ1-5 15 few TRBD1 TRBV6-5 CASRPDRVGDQPQHF TGTGCCAGCAGGCCCGACAGGGTGGGTGATCAGCCCCAGCATTTT
TRBJ1-5 16 . . TRBV6-2/TRBV6-3 CASSYPPGPRNQPQHF TGTGCCAGCAGTTACCCCCCCGGGCCCCGTAATCAGCCCCAGCATTTT
TRBJ2-7 16 many TRBD2 TRBV6-5 CASSYGGGTSGYEQYF TGTGCCAGCAGTTATGGGGGCGGGACTAGCGGCTACGAGCAGTACTTC
TRBJ1-4 15 many . TRBV6-2/TRBV6-3 CASSSSRGRDEKLFF TGTGCCAGCAGTTCCAGTCGGGGGCGTGATGAAAAACTGTTTTTT
TRBJ1-6 15 few . TRBV6-5 CASSEAEGRWRPLHF TGTGCCAGCAGTGAAGCAGAGGGACGGTGGAGGCCCCTCCACTTT
TRBJ2-7 11 many . TRBV6-2/TRBV6-3 CASSHSYEQYF TGTGCCAGCAGCCACTCCTACGAGCAGTACTTC
TRBJ2-2 16 . TRBD1 TRBV19 CASSISGTGDTGELFF TGTGCCAGTAGTATCAGCGGGACAGGGGACACCGGGGAGCTGTTTTTT
TRBJ2-2 17 many . TRBV5-5 CASSPEGTRANTGELFF TGTGCCAGCAGCCCCGAGGGGACAAGGGCGAACACCGGGGAGCTGTTTTTT
TRBJ2-1 17 . TRBD2 TRBV15 CATSRVRGTSGFNEQFF TGTGCCACCAGCAGAGTGAGGGGGACTAGCGGATTCAATGAGCAGTTCTTC
TRBJ2-2 13 medium-sized . TRBV12-3/TRBV12-4 CASPTTNTGELFF TGTGCCAGCCCCACGACAAACACCGGGGAGCTGTTTTTT
TRBJ2-2 15 medium-sized TRBD2 TRBV4-3 CASSLIAGDTGELFF TGCGCCAGCAGCCTAATAGCGGGTGACACCGGGGAGCTGTTTTTT
TRBJ2-2 15 . TRBD2 TRBV14 CASSLAGVRTGELFF TGTGCCAGCAGCCTAGCGGGAGTAAGGACCGGGGAGCTGTTTTTT
TRBJ2-2 16 . TRBD2 TRBV12-3/TRBV12-4 CASSERLAGGTGELFF TGTGCCAGCAGTGAAAGGCTAGCGGGGGGTACCGGGGAGCTGTTTTTT
TRBJ1-3 14 . TRBD1 TRBV18 CASSPRQGRNTIYF TGTGCCAGCTCGCCCAGACAGGGGCGGAACACCATATATTTT
TRBJ2-2 13 . . TRBV5-1 CASSRSDFGELFF TGCGCCAGCAGCCGGTCCGATTTCGGGGAGCTGTTTTTT
TRBJ1-2 14 . TRBD1 TRBV27 CASSVTGGAGGYTF TGTGCCAGCAGTGTTACAGGGGGCGCCGGCGGCTACACCTTC
TRBJ2-1 12 few . TRBV20-1 CSAPRSYNEQFF TGCAGTGCCCCCCGCTCCTACAATGAGCAGTTCTTC
TRBJ2-5 14 . . TRBV6-5 CASSYRRNSETQYF TGTGCCAGCAGTTACCGGCGAAACTCGGAGACCCAGTACTTC
TRBJ1-6 13 many . TRBV30 CAWQSSYNSPLHF TGTGCCTGGCAGAGCTCCTATAATTCACCCCTCCACTTT
TRBJ2-4 14 . . TRBV12-3/TRBV12-4 CASSPDRIKAIQYF TGTGCCAGCAGTCCGGACCGAATAAAGGCCATTCAGTACTTC
TRBJ1-4 17 many TRBD1 TRBV6-5 CASSYSWTGLEGEKLFF TGTGCCAGCAGTTACTCTTGGACAGGGCTAGAAGGGGAAAAACTGTTTTTT
TRBJ1-2 13 few . TRBV5-1 CASSLRVTYGYTF TGCGCCAGCAGCTTGCGCGTCACCTATGGCTACACCTTC
TRBJ2-7 13 . . TRBV28 CASSRGPTYEQYF TGTGCCAGCAGTCGAGGGCCCACCTACGAGCAGTACTTC
TRBJ2-3 15 medium-sized . TRBV29-1 CSVEGRARTRDTQYF TGCAGCGTTGAGGGAAGAGCCCGAACCCGAGATACGCAGTATTTT
TRBJ1-4 12 . . TRBV7-9 CATIRVGEKLFF TGTGCCACCATAAGGGTTGGCGAAAAACTGTTTTTT
TRBJ2-2 15 . TRBD2 TRBV28 CASSAGGGRTGELFF TGTGCCAGCAGTGCCGGGGGGGGGCGAACCGGGGAGCTGTTTTTT
TRBJ2-3 16 many TRBD2 TRBV13 CASSPNGTSDIDTQYF TGTGCCAGCAGCCCTAACGGGACTAGCGACATAGATACGCAGTATTTT
TRBJ2-3 16 . . TRBV5-6 CASSVTGYSAVDTQYF TGTGCCAGCAGCGTCACAGGGTATTCTGCTGTAGATACGCAGTATTTT
TRBJ2-6 15 . TRBD1 TRBV6-2/TRBV6-3 CASSSTGVLANVLTF TGTGCCAGCAGTTCCACAGGGGTTTTGGCCAACGTCCTGACTTTC
TRBJ1-2 14 . . TRBV7-9 CASSPRMANYGYTF TGTGCCAGCAGCCCCAGGATGGCTAACTATGGCTACACCTTC
TRBJ1-1 17 . . TRBV20-1 CSAEMGPTRTVNTEAFF TGCAGTGCTGAGATGGGGCCTACCCGGACAGTGAACACTGAAGCTTTCTTT
TRBJ2-5 13 . . TRBV6-2/TRBV6-3 CASSYSGRETQYF TGTGCCAGCAGTTACTCTGGCCGAGAGACCCAGTACTTC
TRBJ1-1 17 . . TRBV10-3 CAISESTGRRANTEAFF TGTGCCATCAGTGAGTCGACGGGACGGAGAGCGAACACTGAAGCTTTCTTT
TRBJ2-1 14 . . TRBV19 CASSSRRDLNEQFF TGTGCCAGTAGCTCGAGACGGGACCTCAATGAGCAGTTCTTC
TRBJ1-3 17 few . TRBV6-5 CASSYSRQGFSGNTIYF TGTGCCAGCAGTTACTCTCGTCAGGGCTTCTCTGGAAACACCATATATTTT
TRBJ1-5 14 few . TRBV12-3/TRBV12-4 CASSPGTSRQPQHF TGTGCCAGCAGTCCCGGGACCTCGAGACAGCCCCAGCATTTT
TRBJ2-6 18 medium-sized . TRBV19 CASSTRDKGKSGANVLTF TGTGCCAGTAGTACACGGGACAAGGGAAAATCTGGGGCCAACGTCCTGACTTTC
TRBJ2-1 12 medium-sized . TRBV11-1 CASSPRAHEQFF TGTGCCAGCAGCCCCCGGGCCCATGAGCAGTTCTTC
TRBJ2-3 15 . TRBD2 TRBV19 CASSIASGSTDTQYF TGTGCCAGTAGTATAGCTAGCGGAAGCACAGATACGCAGTATTTT
TRBJ2-7 12 few . TRBV6-1 CASSEATYEQYF TGTGCCAGCAGTGAAGCGACCTACGAGCAGTACTTC
TRBJ1-6 14 medium-sized TRBD1 TRBV11-1 CASTLGGGHSPLHF TGTGCCAGCACCCTAGGAGGGGGCCATTCACCCCTCCACTTT
TRBJ1-1 11 few . TRBV27 CASHQGTEAFF TGTGCCAGCCATCAGGGCACTGAAGCTTTCTTT
TRBJ2-7 12 few . TRBV5-6 CASSLGYYEQYF TGTGCCAGCAGCTTGGGGTACTACGAGCAGTACTTC